The T cell receptor (beta chain) described here comes from a study of cytomegalovirus exposure and HLA in healthy donors. Study-wide findings and caveats: In a later analysis, V- and J-gene trimming of beta chains associated with a DCLRE1C missense variant, replicated independently. Rarity marked most TCR sequences, yet some public TCRs occurred in many donors. The presence/absence work took it that sequencing depth was about the same across donors. Versus the approximately 720-donor mean, an Asian-associated ancestry cluster reportedly showed fewer N-insertions in a later analysis.

About this clone: Its specificity is not known.

PCR employed 60 Vbeta and 13 Jbeta primers. TCRdb's table, derived via immunoSEQ multiplex PCR, lists solely in-frame clones and lacks some. Among about 140,000 clones listed, approximately 87% were seen once. V was clipped by 5 bases and J by 1 base, with 18 bases between them. The germline CDR1 and CDR2 sequences are MDHEN and SYDVKM. The CDR3 sequence is 17 residues long. Sequencing was carried out using PBMCs. The V and J genes are TRBV28 and TRBJ2-1; D unclear. The TCR was taken from a woman aged 25 to 39 in good health and CMV-seronegative. In DNA, the CDR3 is TGTGCCAGCAGTCCGCCCTCCTCCCACATATCCTACAATGAGCAGTTCTTC. The encoded protein is CASSPPSSHISYNEQFF.